One and the same sample provided the 3 T cell receptor beta chains below, sequenced in a study of cytotoxic CD8 clonotypes in ibrutinib-treated CLL listed by TCRdb under 2021. Per the publication, the time point label means: 20 to 30 months on ibrutinib. The method behind the library was the immunoSEQ multiplex PCR assay. Held by TCRdb, this immuneACCESS table contains in-frame sequences only and omits some clones. Under half of the omission traces to an unresolved V gene where checked; the cause of the rest is unknown. This sample has some 50,000 clones in its table, and 50% to 70% of those were observed once. The ten largest clones add up to 20% of the sample. The sequences come from PBMCs, collected after 24 months of ibrutinib treatment. The receptors stem from a human donor with chronic lymphocytic leukemia.

The rearrangement joins TRBV19 to TRBJ1-2, with 7 bases fitting TRBD1. The CDR3 consists of 14 residues. The V gene end was trimmed by 8 bases and the J gene end by 0 bases; junction bases not matched to a gene: 6. Germline loops: CDR1 LNHDA, CDR2 SQIVND (reference sequence). The CDR3 region is CASGGQLPNYGYTF. The CDR3 bases are TGTGCCAGTGGGGGACAGCTTCCTAACTATGGCTACACCTTC.

This clone was counted ten times or more. The rearrangement uses TRBV11-3 and TRBJ2-1, with 9 bases lining up with TRBD2. V was pared by 3 bases and J by 7 bases, with 7 bases of the junction left unmatched. The CDR3 is 15 amino acids. Germline loops: CDR1 SGHNT, CDR2 YENEEA. CDR3 bases: TGTGCCAGCAGCTTGACTAGCGGAAAAGATAATGAGCAGTTCTTC. It yields the protein CASSLTSGKDNEQFF.

There are a few counts of this clone. Sequence at one end of the junction differs from germline and may be a read error. The chain joins TRBV10-1 to TRBJ2-7, with D tentatively TRBD1 or TRBD2 (6 bases each). CDR1 and CDR2 (germline): WNHNN, SYGVQD (reference sequence). The CDR3 sequence is 13 residues long. The chain's CDR3 is CASGDRTGEQGNF. CDR3 DNA sequence: TGCGCCAGCGGAGACAGGACGGGGGAGCAAGGCAACTTC.